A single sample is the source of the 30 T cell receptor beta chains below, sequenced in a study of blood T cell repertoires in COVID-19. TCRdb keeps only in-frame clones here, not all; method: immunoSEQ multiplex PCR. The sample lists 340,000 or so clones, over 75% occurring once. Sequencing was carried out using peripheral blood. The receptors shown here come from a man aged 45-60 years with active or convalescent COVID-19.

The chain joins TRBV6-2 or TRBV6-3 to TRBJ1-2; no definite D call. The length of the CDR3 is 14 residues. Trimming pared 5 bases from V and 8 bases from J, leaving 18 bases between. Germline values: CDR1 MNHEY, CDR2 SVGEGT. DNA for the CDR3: TGTGCCAGCAGTCACCCCAACCTCAGCGGGGGCTACACCTTC. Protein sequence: CASSHPNLSGGYTF.

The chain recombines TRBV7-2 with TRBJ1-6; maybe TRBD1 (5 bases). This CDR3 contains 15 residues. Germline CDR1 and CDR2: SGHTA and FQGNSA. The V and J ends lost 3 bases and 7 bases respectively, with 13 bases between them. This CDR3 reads CASSFQGIENSPLHF. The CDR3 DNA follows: TGTGCCAGCAGCTTCCAGGGCATTGAGAATTCACCCCTCCACTTT.

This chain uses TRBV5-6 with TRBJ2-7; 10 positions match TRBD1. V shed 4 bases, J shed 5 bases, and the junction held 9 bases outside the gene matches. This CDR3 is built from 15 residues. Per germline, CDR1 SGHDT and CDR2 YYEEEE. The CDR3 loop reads CASSATGGLPHEQYF. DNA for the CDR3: TGTGCCAGCAGCGCGACAGGGGGCTTGCCTCACGAGCAGTACTTC.

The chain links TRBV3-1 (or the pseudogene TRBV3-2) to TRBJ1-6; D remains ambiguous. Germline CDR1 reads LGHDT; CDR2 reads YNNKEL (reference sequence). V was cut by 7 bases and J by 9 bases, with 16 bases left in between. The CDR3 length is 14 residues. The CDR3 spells CASNTDLGGSPLHF. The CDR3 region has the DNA TGTGCCAGCAACACTGACTTGGGAGGTTCACCCCTCCACTTT.

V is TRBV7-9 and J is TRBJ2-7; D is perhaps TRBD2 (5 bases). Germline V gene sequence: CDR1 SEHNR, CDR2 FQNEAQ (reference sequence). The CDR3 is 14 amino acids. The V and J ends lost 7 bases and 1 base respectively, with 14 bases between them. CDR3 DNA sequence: TGTGCCAGCACCCAAACGCCGGGATCCTACGAGCAGTACTTC. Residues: CASTQTPGSYEQYF.

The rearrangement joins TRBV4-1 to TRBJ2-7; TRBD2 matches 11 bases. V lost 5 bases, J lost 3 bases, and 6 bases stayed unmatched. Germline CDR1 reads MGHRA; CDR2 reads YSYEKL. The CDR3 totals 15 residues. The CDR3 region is CASSSGLAGFYEQYF. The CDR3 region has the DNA TGCGCCAGCAGCTCCGGACTAGCGGGTTTCTACGAGCAGTACTTC.

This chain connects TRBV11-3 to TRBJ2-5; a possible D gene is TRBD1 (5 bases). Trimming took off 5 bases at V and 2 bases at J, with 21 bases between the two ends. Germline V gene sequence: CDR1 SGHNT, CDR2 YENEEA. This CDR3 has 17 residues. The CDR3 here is CASSRGFRGAGQETQYF. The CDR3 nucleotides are TGTGCCAGCAGCCGCGGTTTTAGGGGCGCAGGACAAGAGACCCAGTACTTC.

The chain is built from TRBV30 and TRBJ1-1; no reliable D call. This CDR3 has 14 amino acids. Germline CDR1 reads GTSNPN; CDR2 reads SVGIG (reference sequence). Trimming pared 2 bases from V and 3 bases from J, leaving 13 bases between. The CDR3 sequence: CAWSRSLRDTEAFF. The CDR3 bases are TGTGCCTGGAGTAGATCGCTTCGGGACACTGAAGCTTTCTTT.

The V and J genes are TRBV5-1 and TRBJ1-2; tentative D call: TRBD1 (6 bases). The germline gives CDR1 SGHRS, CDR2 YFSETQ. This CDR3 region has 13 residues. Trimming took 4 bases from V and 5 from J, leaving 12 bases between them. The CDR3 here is CASSRDIQYGYTF. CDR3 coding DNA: TGCGCCAGCAGCCGGGACATCCAATATGGCTACACCTTC.

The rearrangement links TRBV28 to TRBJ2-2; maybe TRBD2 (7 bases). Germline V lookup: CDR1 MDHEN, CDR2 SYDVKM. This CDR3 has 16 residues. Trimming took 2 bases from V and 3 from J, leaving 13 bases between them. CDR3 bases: TGTGCCAGCAGTTTAGCGAGGGGGGGGTACACCGGGGAGCTGTTTTTT. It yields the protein CASSLARGGYTGELFF. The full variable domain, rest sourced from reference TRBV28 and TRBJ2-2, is DVKVTQSSRYLVKRTGEKVFLECVQDMDHENMFWYRQDPGLGLRLIYFSYDVKMKEKGDIPEGYSVSREKKERFSLILESASTNQTSMYLCASSLARGGYTGELFFGEGSRLTVL.

CDR3 sequence: CASSIARGTQYF. The CDR3 DNA follows: TGTGCCAGTAGTATTGCCCGAGGGACCCAGTACTTC. This chain joins TRBV19 and TRBJ2-5, with unresolved D. Germline assignment: CDR1 LNHDA and CDR2 SQIVND (reference sequence). This CDR3 comprises 12 residues. V dropped 3 bases and J dropped 7 bases, with 9 bases sitting between them. Variable domain in full (rest from reference TRBV19 and TRBJ2-5): DGGITQSPKYLFRKEGQNVTLSCEQNLNHDAMYWYRQDPGQGLRLIYYSQIVNDFQKGDIAEGYSVSREKKESFPLTVTSAQKNPTAFYLCASSIARGTQYFGPGTRLLVL.

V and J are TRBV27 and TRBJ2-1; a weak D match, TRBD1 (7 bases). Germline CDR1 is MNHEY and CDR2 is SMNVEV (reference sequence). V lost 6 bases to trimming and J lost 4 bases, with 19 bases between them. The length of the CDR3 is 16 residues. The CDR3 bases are TGTGCCAGCAGGGGGGCGGGGACAGAGTCGTACAATGAGCAGTTCTTC. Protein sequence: CASRGAGTESYNEQFF.

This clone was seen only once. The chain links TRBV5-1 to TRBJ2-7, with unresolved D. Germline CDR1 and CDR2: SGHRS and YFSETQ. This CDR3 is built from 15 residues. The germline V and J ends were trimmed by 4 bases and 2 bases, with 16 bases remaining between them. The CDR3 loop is CASSPSVRGPYEQYF. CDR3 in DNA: TGCGCCAGCAGCCCTTCGGTGCGAGGCCCCTACGAGCAGTACTTC.

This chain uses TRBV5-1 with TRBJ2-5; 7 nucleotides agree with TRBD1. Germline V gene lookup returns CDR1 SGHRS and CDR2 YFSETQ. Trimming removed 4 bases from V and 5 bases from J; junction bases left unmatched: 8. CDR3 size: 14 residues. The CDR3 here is CASSGLSGGETQYF. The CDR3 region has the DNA TGCGCCAGCAGCGGCCTTTCAGGGGGTGAGACCCAGTACTTC.

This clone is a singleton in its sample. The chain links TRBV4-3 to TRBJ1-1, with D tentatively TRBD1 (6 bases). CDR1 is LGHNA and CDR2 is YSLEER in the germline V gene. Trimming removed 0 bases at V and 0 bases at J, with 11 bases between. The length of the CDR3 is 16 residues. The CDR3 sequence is CASSQDLRQVNTEAFF. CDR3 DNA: TGCGCCAGCAGCCAAGATCTGAGACAGGTGAACACTGAAGCTTTCTTT.

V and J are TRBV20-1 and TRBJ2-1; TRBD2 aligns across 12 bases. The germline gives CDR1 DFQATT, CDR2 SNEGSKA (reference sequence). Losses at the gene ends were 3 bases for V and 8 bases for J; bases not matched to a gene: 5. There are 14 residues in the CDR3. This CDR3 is CSASGLAGGDEQFF. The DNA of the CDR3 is TGCAGTGCTAGTGGGCTAGCGGGGGGGGATGAGCAGTTCTTC.

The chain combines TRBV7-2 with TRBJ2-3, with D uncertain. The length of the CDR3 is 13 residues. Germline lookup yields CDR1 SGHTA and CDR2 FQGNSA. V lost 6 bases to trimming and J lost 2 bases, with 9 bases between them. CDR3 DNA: TGTGCCAGCAGTCGTTCTAACACAGATACGCAGTATTTT. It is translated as CASSRSNTDTQYF.

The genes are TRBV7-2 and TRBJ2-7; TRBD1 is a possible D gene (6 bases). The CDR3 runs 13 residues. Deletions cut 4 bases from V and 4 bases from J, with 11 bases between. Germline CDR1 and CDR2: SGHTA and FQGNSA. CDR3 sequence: CASSSVQGYEQYF. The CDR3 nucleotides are TGTGCCAGCAGCTCAGTACAGGGATACGAGCAGTACTTC.

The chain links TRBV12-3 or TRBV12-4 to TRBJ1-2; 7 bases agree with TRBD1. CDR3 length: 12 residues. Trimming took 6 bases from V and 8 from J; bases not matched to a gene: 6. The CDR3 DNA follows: TGTGCCAGCAGGCTACAGGGGAGGGGCTACACCTTC. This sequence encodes CASRLQGRGYTF.

In DNA form, the CDR3 reads TGCGCCAGCTCCTCAACACTAGCGGGAGGGCGAATGAGGACGCAGTATTTT. It is translated as CASSSTLAGGRMRTQYF. The chain couples TRBV5-1 to TRBJ2-3; 13 bases are shared with TRBD2. V was clipped by 7 bases and J by 9 bases; unmatched bases: 17. CDR3 length: 17 residues. CDR1 and CDR2 from the germline V gene are SGHRS and YFSETQ.

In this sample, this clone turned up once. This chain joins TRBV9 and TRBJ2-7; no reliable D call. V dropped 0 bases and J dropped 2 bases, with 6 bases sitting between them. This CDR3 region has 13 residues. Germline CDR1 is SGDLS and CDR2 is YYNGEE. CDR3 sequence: CASSVDPTYEQYF. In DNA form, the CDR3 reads TGTGCCAGCAGCGTAGATCCCACCTACGAGCAGTACTTC.

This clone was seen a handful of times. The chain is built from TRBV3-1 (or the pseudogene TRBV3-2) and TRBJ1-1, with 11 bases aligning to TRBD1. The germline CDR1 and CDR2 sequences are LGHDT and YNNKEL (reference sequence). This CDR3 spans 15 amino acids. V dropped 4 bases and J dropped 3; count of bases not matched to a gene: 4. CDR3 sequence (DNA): TGTGCCAGCAGCCCACGGACAGGGGGCTACACTGAAGCTTTCTTT. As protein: CASSPRTGGYTEAFF.

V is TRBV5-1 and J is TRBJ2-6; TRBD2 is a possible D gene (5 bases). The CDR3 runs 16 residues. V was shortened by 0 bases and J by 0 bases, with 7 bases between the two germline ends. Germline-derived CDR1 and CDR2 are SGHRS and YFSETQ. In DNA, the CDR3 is TGCGCCAGCAGCTTGGGAGGGCCCTCTGGGGCCAACGTCCTGACTTTC. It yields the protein CASSLGGPSGANVLTF.

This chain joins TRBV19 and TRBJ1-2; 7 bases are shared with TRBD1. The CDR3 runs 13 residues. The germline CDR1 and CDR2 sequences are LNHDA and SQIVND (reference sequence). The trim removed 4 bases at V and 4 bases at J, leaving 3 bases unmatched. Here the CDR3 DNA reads TGTGCCAGTAGTAGACAGGGTAGCTATGGCTACACCTTC. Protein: CASSRQGSYGYTF.

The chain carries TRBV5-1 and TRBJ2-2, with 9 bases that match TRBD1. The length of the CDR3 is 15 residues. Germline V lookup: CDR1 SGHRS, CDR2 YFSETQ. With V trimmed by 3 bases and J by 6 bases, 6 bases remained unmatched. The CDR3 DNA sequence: TGCGCCAGCAGCTGGGGACAGGGAGGGGCCGGGGAGCTGTTTTTT. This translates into CASSWGQGGAGELFF.

CDR3 bases: TGTGCCAGCATCCCCACCGGGACTAGCGGTTTCGAGCAGTACTTC. Its protein product is CASIPTGTSGFEQYF. The chain recombines TRBV6-6 with TRBJ2-7, with 11 bases fitting TRBD2. The germline CDR1 and CDR2 sequences are MNHNY and SVGAGI (reference sequence). V was pared by 7 bases and J by 6 bases, with 11 bases of the junction left unmatched. The CDR3 contains 15 residues.

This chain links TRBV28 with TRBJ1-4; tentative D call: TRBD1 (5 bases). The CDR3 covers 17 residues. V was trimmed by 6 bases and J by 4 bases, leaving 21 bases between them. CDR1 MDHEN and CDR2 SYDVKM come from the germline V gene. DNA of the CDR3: TGTGCCAGCAGCCGGTATGGGCAGGGCGTAGGTAATGAAAAACTGTTTTTT. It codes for CASSRYGQGVGNEKLFF. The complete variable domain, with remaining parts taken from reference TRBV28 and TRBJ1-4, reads DVKVTQSSRYLVKRTGEKVFLECVQDMDHENMFWYRQDPGLGLRLIYFSYDVKMKEKGDIPEGYSVSREKKERFSLILESASTNQTSMYLCASSRYGQGVGNEKLFFGSGTQLSVL.

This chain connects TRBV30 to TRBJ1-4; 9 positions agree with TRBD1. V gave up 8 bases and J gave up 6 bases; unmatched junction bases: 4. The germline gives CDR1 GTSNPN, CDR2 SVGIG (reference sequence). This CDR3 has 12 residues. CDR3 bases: TGTGCCCAGCGACAGGGGGATGAAAAACTGTTTTTT. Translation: CAQRQGDEKLFF.

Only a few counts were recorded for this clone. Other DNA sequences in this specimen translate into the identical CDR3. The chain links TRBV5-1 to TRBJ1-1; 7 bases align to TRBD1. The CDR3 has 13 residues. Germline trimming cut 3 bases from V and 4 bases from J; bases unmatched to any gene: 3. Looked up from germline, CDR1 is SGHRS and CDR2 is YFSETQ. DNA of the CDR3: TGCGCCAGCAGCTCCGGACAGGCCACTGAAGCTTTCTTT. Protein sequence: CASSSGQATEAFF.

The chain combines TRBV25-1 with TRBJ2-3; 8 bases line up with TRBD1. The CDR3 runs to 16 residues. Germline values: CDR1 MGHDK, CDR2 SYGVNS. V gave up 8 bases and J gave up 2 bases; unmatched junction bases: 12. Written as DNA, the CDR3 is TGTGCCAGCCAGATCGGACAGGGACTTATCACAGATACGCAGTATTTT. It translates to CASQIGQGLITDTQYF. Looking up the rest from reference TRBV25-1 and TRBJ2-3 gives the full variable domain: EADIYQTPRYLVIGTGKKITLECSQTMGHDKMYWYQQDPGMELHLIHYSYGVNSTEKGDLSSESTVSRIRTEHFPLTLESARPSHTSQYLCASQIGQGLITDTQYFGPGTRLTVL.